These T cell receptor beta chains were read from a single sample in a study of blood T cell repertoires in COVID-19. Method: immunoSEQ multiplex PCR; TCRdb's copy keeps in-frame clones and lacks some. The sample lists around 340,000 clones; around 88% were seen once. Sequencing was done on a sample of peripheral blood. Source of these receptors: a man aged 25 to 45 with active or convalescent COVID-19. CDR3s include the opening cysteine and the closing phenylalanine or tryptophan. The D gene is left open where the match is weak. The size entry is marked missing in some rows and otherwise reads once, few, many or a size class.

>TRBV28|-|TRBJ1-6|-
TGTGCCAGCACCAAGAGGGGGGGCTCCTATAATTCACCCCTCCACTTT
CASTKRGGSYNSPLHF
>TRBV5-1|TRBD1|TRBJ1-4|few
TGCGCCAGCAGCGGGGGACAGTTCCTTAATGAAAAGCTGTTTTTT
CASSGGQFLNEKLFF
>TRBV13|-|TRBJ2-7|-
TGTGCCAGCAGCTTAGGGCGGGACCCCTACGAGCAGTACTTC
CASSLGRDPYEQYF
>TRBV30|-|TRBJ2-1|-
TGTGCGTGGGCCGGGGGTTACAATGAGCAGTTCTTC
CAWAGGYNEQFF
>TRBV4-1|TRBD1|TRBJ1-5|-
TGCGCCAGCAGCCAGAACAGGGGGCGCGTTGATCAGCCCCAGCATTTT
CASSQNRGRVDQPQHF
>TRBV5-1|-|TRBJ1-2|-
TGCGCCAGCAGCTTTACAGGCGTGGGCTACACCTTC
CASSFTGVGYTF
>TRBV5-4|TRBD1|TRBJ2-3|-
TGTGCCAGCCCCGGGACAGGGGGTCCTCTGGCCACAGATACGCAGTATTTT
CASPGTGGPLATDTQYF
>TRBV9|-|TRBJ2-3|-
TGTGCCAGCAGCGGGACAGCAACAGATACGCAGTATTTT
CASSGTATDTQYF
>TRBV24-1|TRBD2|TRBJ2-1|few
TGTGCCACCAGTGATTTGAGCGGGGGGGCGGTATATGAGCAGTTCTTC
CATSDLSGGAVYEQFF
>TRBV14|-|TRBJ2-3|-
TGTGCCAGCAGCCAAGAGCGAATTAGCACAGATACGCAGTATTTT
CASSQERISTDTQYF
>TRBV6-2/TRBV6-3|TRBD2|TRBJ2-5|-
TGTGCCAGCAGTTACGTTGCGGGGGGGCTGGAGACCCAGTACTTC
CASSYVAGGLETQYF
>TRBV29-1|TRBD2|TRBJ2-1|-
TGCAGCGTTGAAGATGGGGGGGGAGGCGATGAGCAGTTCTTC
CSVEDGGGGDEQFF
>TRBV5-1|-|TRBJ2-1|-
TGCGCCAGCCGGGACTCTAGCTCCTACAATGAGCAGTTCTTC
CASRDSSSYNEQFF
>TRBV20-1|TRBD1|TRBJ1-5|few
TGCAGTGCTAGTGCCTGGACAGGGGCACAGCCCCAGCATTTT
CSASAWTGAQPQHF
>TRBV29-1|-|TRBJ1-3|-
TGCAGCGTTGAATGGCGGGACGAGCTTAGAAACACCATATATTTT
CSVEWRDELRNTIYF
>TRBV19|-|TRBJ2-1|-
TGTGCCAGTAGTATAACGAGCGGACGCTACAATGAGCAGTTCTTC
CASSITSGRYNEQFF
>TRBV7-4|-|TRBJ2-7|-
TGTGCCAGCAGCTCGGTCCCAGGTAGCTACGAGCAGTACTTC
CASSSVPGSYEQYF
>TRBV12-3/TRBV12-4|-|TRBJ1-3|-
TGTGCCAGCAGCCAGCGGGACAAGACATATTTT
CASSQRDKTYF
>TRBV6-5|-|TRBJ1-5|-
TGTGCCAGCAGCGAGGACAGTCACAATCAGCCCCAGCATTTT
CASSEDSHNQPQHF
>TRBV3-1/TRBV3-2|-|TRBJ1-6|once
TGTGCCAGCAGCCCTCCTGAGTATCGGTTTTATAATTCACCCCTCCACTTT
CASSPPEYRFYNSPLHF
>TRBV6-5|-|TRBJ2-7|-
TGTGCCAGCAGCCCCACGTCGGTTCGAGAGCAGTACTTC
CASSPTSVREQYF
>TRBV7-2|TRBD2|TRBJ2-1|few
TGTGCCAGCAGCTTAGCCCCGGGAGGCTCCTACAATGAGCAGTTCTTC
CASSLAPGGSYNEQFF
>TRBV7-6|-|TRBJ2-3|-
TGTGCCAGCAGCTCGAGGGGGGATACGCAGTATTTT
CASSSRGDTQYF
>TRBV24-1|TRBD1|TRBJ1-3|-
TGTGCCACCAGTGACCTGCGGGACAGGGGATACGACTCTGGAAACACCATATATTTT
CATSDLRDRGYDSGNTIYF
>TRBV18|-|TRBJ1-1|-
TGTGCCAGCTCACCCGGTCCGCTTGAAGCTTTCTTT
CASSPGPLEAFF
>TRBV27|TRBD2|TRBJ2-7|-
TGTGCCAGCAGTCAGTACGCTAGCGGGAGTTTACGAGGGCAGTACTTC
CASSQYASGSLRGQYF
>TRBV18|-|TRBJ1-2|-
TGTGCCAGCTCACCAGGGGCCGCGACTCAAGTCTACACCTTC
CASSPGAATQVYTF
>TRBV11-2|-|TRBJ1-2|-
TGTGCCAGCAGCTTAGGGACAATAGCTAACTATGGCTACACCTTC
CASSLGTIANYGYTF
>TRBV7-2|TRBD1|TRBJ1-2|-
TGTGCCAGCAGCCGCGTCAGGACAGGCGGCCCATCGGGCTATGGCTACACCTTC
CASSRVRTGGPSGYGYTF
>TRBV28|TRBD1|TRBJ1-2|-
TGTGCCAGCAGTCCGACCTACAGGGGACGGGGCTACACCTTC
CASSPTYRGRGYTF
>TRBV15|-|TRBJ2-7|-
TGTGCCACCAGCAGAGAGGCAGTTCCCTACGAGCAGTACTTC
CATSREAVPYEQYF
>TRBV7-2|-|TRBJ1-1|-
TGTGCCAGCAGCTTAGGTCGGGGGATGGATACTGAAGCTTTCTTT
CASSLGRGMDTEAFF
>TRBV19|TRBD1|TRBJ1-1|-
TGTGCCAGTAGTCCTCAACAGGGGACCAACCCTAACACTGAAGCTTTCTTT
CASSPQQGTNPNTEAFF
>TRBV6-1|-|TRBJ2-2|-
TGTGCCAGCAGTGACACGACAGTGAACACCGGGGAGCTGTTTTTT
CASSDTTVNTGELFF
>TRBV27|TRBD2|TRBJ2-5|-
TGTGCCAGCAGTCGACCTCCGGGGACTAGCCTTAAGGGGACCCAGTACTTC
CASSRPPGTSLKGTQYF
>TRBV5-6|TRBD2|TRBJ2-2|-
TGTGCCAGCAGCTCTAGCGGGAGAAGCACCGGGGAGCTGTTTTTT
CASSSSGRSTGELFF
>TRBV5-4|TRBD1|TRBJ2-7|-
TGTGCCAGCAGCTTACAGGGGCCCCGGGAGCAGTACTTC
CASSLQGPREQYF
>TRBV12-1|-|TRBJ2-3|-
TGTGCCAGCAGCCTCGTTCGGGGGACTTGTGCGGTAGATACGCAGTATTTT
CASSLVRGTCAVDTQYF
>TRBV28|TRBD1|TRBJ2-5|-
TGTGCCAGCAGTCCAGGGACAGGGGTTCTGGAGACCCAGTACTTC
CASSPGTGVLETQYF
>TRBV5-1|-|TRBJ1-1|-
TGCGCCAGCGGTAAGACTATCATGAACACTGAAGCTTTCTTT
CASGKTIMNTEAFF
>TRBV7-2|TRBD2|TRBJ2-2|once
TGTGCCAGCAGCTACGGGGGGGGACGGGGCACCGGGGAGCTGTTTTTT
CASSYGGGRGTGELFF
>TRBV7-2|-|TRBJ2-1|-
TGTGCCAGCAGCTTAGAGGGGGGGCCGGACAATGAGCAGTTCTTC
CASSLEGGPDNEQFF
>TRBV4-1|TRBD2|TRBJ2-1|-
TGCGCCAGCAGCCAAGTCCCCCCCATAGCGGGGCGGTCTTCAGGGCAGTTCTTC
CASSQVPPIAGRSSGQFF
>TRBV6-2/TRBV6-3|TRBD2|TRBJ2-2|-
TGTGCCAGCAGCCTGACTAGCGGGAGGTTCGGCGGGGAGCTGTTTTTT
CASSLTSGRFGGELFF
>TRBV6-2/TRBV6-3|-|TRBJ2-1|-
TGTGCCAGCAGTTCTAGCGACAATGAGCAGTTCTTC
CASSSSDNEQFF
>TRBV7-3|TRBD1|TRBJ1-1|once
TGTGCCAGCAGCGAACAGGGGGGAGGCACTGAAGCTTTCTTT
CASSEQGGGTEAFF
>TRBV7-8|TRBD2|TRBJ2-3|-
TGTGCCAGCAGCCGAGCGGGAGGGCGCGGAGATACGCAGTATTTT
CASSRAGGRGDTQYF
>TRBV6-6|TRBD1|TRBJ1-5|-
TGTGCCAGCAGTCCAGGGACAGGGGGCGCAAGCAATCAGCCCCAGCATTTT
CASSPGTGGASNQPQHF
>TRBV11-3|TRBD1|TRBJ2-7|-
TGTGCCACCCGAGGCGGGACAGGGGGCTACGAGCAGTACTTC
CATRGGTGGYEQYF
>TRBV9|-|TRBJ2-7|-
TGTGCCAGCAGCGTAGACCCGGGGGCCTACGAGCAGTACTTC
CASSVDPGAYEQYF
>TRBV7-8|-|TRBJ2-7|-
TGTGCCAGCAGCTTAGCGGGTATTTGGGAGACCGGCGAGCAGTACTTC
CASSLAGIWETGEQYF
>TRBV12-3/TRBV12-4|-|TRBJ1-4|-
TGTGCCAGCAGTTTTCGGGAAAAACTGTTTTTT
CASSFREKLFF